This T cell receptor beta chain was recovered during a study of cytomegalovirus exposure and HLA in healthy donors. Study-level information: Of all 360 or so donors who were genotyped, roughly 85% belonged to the Caucasian-associated ancestry cluster. General study results and limits: While the bulk of TCR sequences proved rare, some public TCRs turned up in many donors. Most CMV-associated TCR beta chains were later found to appear HLA-restricted.

The CDR3 contains 13 residues. Looked up from germline, CDR1 is MDHEN and CDR2 is SYDVKM. PCR used 60 Vbeta primers and 13 Jbeta primers. Data came from immunoSEQ multiplex PCR; TCRdb stores just in-frame clones and leaves some out. The sample has about 160,000 clones; 75% to 85% are singletons. Donors likely had unrecorded immune exposures despite being nominally healthy when sampled. A note on this clone: Its matching antigen is unknown.

This rearrangement joins TRBV28 to TRBJ2-5, with 7 nucleotides matching TRBD2. The better agreement between TRBJ2-7 and the DNA end casts doubt on the J call. The clonotype originates from a man aged 25-45 years in good health and CMV-seronegative. Specimen: PBMCs. CDR3 amino acids: CASEGGAPDEQYF. The CDR3 DNA reads TGTGCCAGCGAGGGAGGGGCCCCGGACGAGCAGTACTTC.